A single TCR beta chain is shown here with its context. This clonotype was recorded many times. What this receptor recognizes is not known. The input lacks base qualities; no much larger clone sits a single base away. The library was produced with RACE. Sequencing relied on a NextSeq 500. During library preparation, unique molecular identifiers were attached to individual cDNA molecules so that TCRs could be counted quantitatively and reproducibly. For every blood RNA sample, sequencing covered both the TCR alpha and TCR beta chains. As for how the authors treated the data: A median of roughly 100,000 TCRs per sample was observed, with a range of 23,224 to 690,600. The Decombinator software suite was used to annotate the V, J and CDR3 of the TCR reads. For PS versus PT1 abundance plots, all samples were subsampled to the same number of TCRs (28,000). Expanded TCRs were defined as absent before sensitization and observed at least eight times at the 2-week time point. TCRdb trimmed public reads at Q25 via fastp, called clones via MiXCR and kept in-frame beta chains. Merged by CDR3 protein, the rows form single entries marked with the most common genes and DNA. These V and J calls rely on TCRdb rather than the paper's analysis. This sample holds roughly 81,000 distinct CDR3 sequences; 8.5% were observed only once. 2.6% of the sample lies in the top ten.

Reading the label with the study, this specimen's time point is: pre-sensitization, week 0. Sample treatment or condition, as interpreted from the label and publication: therapeutic diphenylcyclopropenone sensitization with weekly scalp DPC. Blood at each patch-test visit was drawn before the patch test was applied. Patients were eligible if aged 18 to 70, diagnosed with alopecia and judged suitable for DPC therapy, and pregnant patients were excluded. Total RNA was isolated from unfractionated whole blood collected in Tempus Blood RNA tubes. The data derive from a study of human T cells and chemical hapten exposure (dated by TCRdb to the early 2020s). About the investigation overall: For sensitization, 2% DPC in acetone was applied to a roughly 2 cm by roughly 2 cm area of upper inner arm skin. Weekly therapeutic DPC doses were additionally applied to the scalp of patients throughout the approximately 24-week study period. Patch testing on the upper back used Finn chambers containing 0.01% DPC, with scoring done after 6 days according to International Contact Dermatitis Research Group standards. Alopecia areata with under or over 50% scalp involvement, alopecia totalis and alopecia universalis were represented in the patient cohort, which was mostly female. Libraries were combined into a pool for sequencing, and differences in TCR yield between samples came mainly from small differences in library volumes within the pool. Peripheral blood TCR repertoire changes were tracked in vivo in alopecia patients during primary and secondary sensitization to the hapten diphenylcyclopropenone (DPC). Blood samples were taken from patients before sensitization (week 0) and then at 2, 6 and about 24 weeks after DPC sensitization. Blood for TCR sequencing was provided by twenty-nine alopecia patients at one to four time points (pre-sensitization, 2, 6 and 24 weeks).

CDR1 SQVTM and CDR2 ANQGSEA were looked up in the germline V gene. Measured from the cysteine to the phenylalanine, the CDR3 is 12 residues long. The read is trimmed to its CDR3 DNA, 36 bases read in frame from base 1. The trim is 4 bases for V and 5 bases for J, with a gap of 12 bases between the germline ends. What the research found in general, with its limitations: DPC sensitization did not change how many TCRs were above 1 in 1000 frequency, and no evidence was found of alterations in global repertoire structure. Patch test score was positively correlated with the number of PT1 expanded TCRs, with significance at thresholds 8, 16 and 32 but not at 4. Compared with pre-sensitization or healthy control sets, expanded TCRs formed significantly more large CDR3 similarity clusters, which is consistent with antigen-driven responses. All patients had alopecia, a presumed autoimmune disease, so their immune response might differ from that of healthy individuals. After repeated subsampling, the strength of the expansion versus patch-test correlation and the threshold at which it became significant changed.

The specimen comprised whole blood, sampled in connection with sensitization to the hapten diphenylcyclopropenone (DPC). The rearranged chain carries TRBV29-1 and TRBJ2-7; TRBD2 is possibly the D segment (5 matching bases). The sequence came from a man aged 40-50 years with alopecia areata. Some clones in this sample may be carry-over from other donors' samples. The nucleotide sequence is given as TGCAGCGTTGGCAGGTTGGGAGACGAGCAGTACTTC. It is translated as CSVGRLGDEQYF.